The 3 T cell receptor beta chains below all came from one sample that was sequenced in a study of T cell repertoires in cytomegalovirus infection. Antigen specificity for these receptors is unknown. TCRdb reanalysed the reads using MiXCR and keeps one entry per CDR3 protein. The sample carries about a million distinct CDR3 sequences, approximately 31% recorded once. Sequencing was performed on cultured CD8+ T cells from PBMCs, taken from culture after CMV antigen stimulation. These receptors were obtained from a human donor in good health (CMV status not recorded). Some clones in this sample may be carry-over from other donors' samples.

This clonotype was seen ten or more times. The rearrangement uses TRBV7-2 and TRBJ2-2; 11 bases map to TRBD1. Unmatched junction bases numbered 5, after V lost 5 bases and J lost 3 bases. This CDR3 contains 16 residues. Germline CDR1 and CDR2: SGHTA and FQGNSA. The CDR3 loop is CASSHGTGGYTGELFF. In nucleotides, the CDR3 is TGTGCCAGCAGCCACGGGACAGGGGGATACACCGGGGAGCTGTTTTTT.

The table lists this clonotype with many counts. V gene TRBV7-2 combines with J gene TRBJ2-7; TRBD2 agrees at 15 bases. Per germline, CDR1 SGHTA and CDR2 FQGNSA. The CDR3 sequence is 16 residues long. After removal of 4 bases from V and 4 bases from J, the junction contained 5 bases not matched to a gene. The CDR3 region has the DNA TGTGCCAGCAGCTCCACCGGGACTAGCGGGAGGTACGAGCAGTACGTC. Protein sequence: CASSSTGTSGRYEQYV.

In its sample, this clonotype was seen a few times. CDR3 sequence: CASSLRGGTFNQPQHF. In DNA form, the CDR3 reads TGCGCCAGCAGCTTGCGGGGAGGTACCTTCAATCAGCCCCAGCATTTT. The chain joins TRBV5-1 to TRBJ1-5; D is undetermined. V lost 1 base, J lost 3 bases, and 14 bases lay in between. This CDR3 region has 16 residues. CDR1 SGHRS and CDR2 YFSETQ come from the germline V gene.